Shown below are 11 T cell receptor beta chains from a single sample sequenced in a study of T cells in localized non-small cell lung cancer. Profiling relied on immunoSEQ multiplex PCR, and the TCRdb table lists in-frame clones only, not all of them. The repertoire holds about 740 clones, with around 20% as singletons. Here the sequenced sample was normal lung tissue next to the tumor, taken before any cancer treatment. These TCRs come from a female donor older than 55 with stage II lung adenocarcinoma.

The rearrangement uses TRBV19 and TRBJ2-2; a possible D gene is TRBD2 (6 bases). Trimming shortened V by 4 bases and J by 4 bases, and 13 bases separated the two germline ends. This CDR3 has 15 amino acids. The germline V gene has CDR1 LNHDA and CDR2 SQIVND (reference sequence). The CDR3 protein is CASSTKIGGTGELFF. The CDR3 DNA reads TGTGCCAGTAGTACAAAGATCGGGGGCACCGGGGAGCTGTTTTTT.

The gene calls are TRBV30 and TRBJ1-1; D is undetermined. The ends were cut back, 2 bases at V and 6 bases at J, with 10 bases in the middle. The CDR3 has 12 residues. Germline V gives CDR1 GTSNPN, CDR2 SVGIG (reference sequence). Here the CDR3 reads CAWSPSRAEAFF. The CDR3 coding sequence is TGTGCCTGGAGTCCCAGTAGGGCTGAAGCTTTCTTT.

This clone was seen only a few times. The chain combines TRBV30 with TRBJ1-4; 9 bases match TRBD1. V gave up 3 bases and J gave up 11 bases; unmatched junction bases: 7. The CDR3 extends over 13 amino acids. Per the germline V gene, CDR1 is GTSNPN and CDR2 is SVGIG (reference sequence). The CDR3 is CAWRGQGLGKLFF. DNA for the CDR3: TGTGCCTGGAGGGGACAGGGTCTTGGTAAACTGTTTTTT.

This clone was recorded a few times. CDR3 nucleotides: TGTGCCAGCTCACCCGCTCGCAATGAGCAGTTCTTC. Its protein is CASSPARNEQFF. The V gene is TRBV18, the J gene TRBJ2-1, with D hard to call. V was trimmed by 3 bases and J by 6 bases, leaving 6 bases between them. CDR3 size: 12 residues. CDR1 is KGHSH and CDR2 is LQKENI in the germline V gene.

By share, this clone ranks as large (0.1 to 1%). V usage is TRBV11-3 and J usage is TRBJ2-6, with D perhaps TRBD1 or TRBD2 (5 bases each). This CDR3 has 17 amino acids. Per the germline V gene, CDR1 is SGHNT and CDR2 is YENEEA. V shed 3 bases and J shed 1 base, with 13 bases lying between them. Written as DNA, the CDR3 is TGTGCCAGCAGCTTGGCCCTGGGGGAGTCTGGGGCCAACGTCCTGACTTTC. It codes for CASSLALGESGANVLTF.

In DNA, the CDR3 is TGTGCCACCAGCGCCCGGACTTATAGCAATCAGCCCCAGCATTTT. Encoded protein: CATSARTYSNQPQHF. J is TRBJ1-5 and V is TRBV15; D remains unclear. Germline values: CDR1 LNHNV, CDR2 YYDKDF (reference sequence). V was clipped by 5 bases and J by 0 bases, with 11 bases between them. The CDR3 consists of 15 residues.

The chain employs TRBV11-3 and TRBJ1-3; 8 bases fit TRBD1. The germline CDR1 and CDR2 sequences are SGHNT and YENEEA. The CDR3 sequence is 15 residues long. Losses at the gene ends were 5 bases for V and 2 bases for J; bases not matched to a gene: 5. The CDR3 sequence is CASSLQGATGNTIYF. For the CDR3, the DNA is TGTGCCAGCAGCCTCCAGGGGGCAACTGGAAACACCATATATTTT.

This clone appeared a few times. V and J are TRBV4-1 and TRBJ2-3; D possibly corresponds to TRBD1 (5 bases). Germline values: CDR1 MGHRA, CDR2 YSYEKL. The CDR3 runs to 15 residues. V lost 4 bases, J lost 4 bases, and 15 bases lay in between. The CDR3 DNA follows: TGCGCCAGCAGCCCCAAGCAGGGAAGCGCAGATACGCAGTATTTT. Protein sequence: CASSPKQGSADTQYF.

This clone is labeled as medium-sized. The chain couples TRBV2 to TRBJ1-5; D perhaps matches TRBD1 (5 bases). Germline lookup yields CDR1 SNHLY and CDR2 FYNNEI. This CDR3 has 13 amino acids. Deletions cut 4 bases from V and 9 bases from J, with 13 bases between. Here the CDR3 reads CASSVGGDRPQHF. For the CDR3, the DNA is TGTGCCAGCAGTGTGGGTGGGGACCGGCCCCAGCATTTT.

V usage is TRBV30 and J usage is TRBJ2-7; 7 positions match TRBD1. Germline values: CDR1 GTSNPN, CDR2 SVGIG (reference sequence). CDR3 length: 12 amino acids. The ends lost 2 bases at V and 4 bases at J; junction bases unmatched: 2. CDR3 amino acids: CAWSSQGYEQYF. The CDR3, as DNA: TGTGCCTGGAGTTCACAGGGGTACGAGCAGTACTTC.

The rearrangement joins TRBV12-5 to TRBJ2-1; 7 nucleotides match TRBD2. Per the germline V gene, CDR1 is LGHNT and CDR2 is FRNRAP. This CDR3 has 13 amino acids. J lost 10 bases, V lost 6 bases, and 9 bases had no gene match. CDR3 nucleotide sequence: TGTGCTAGTGGCCTTGGGGGGGGAGAGGAGCAGTTCTTC. Protein: CASGLGGGEEQFF.